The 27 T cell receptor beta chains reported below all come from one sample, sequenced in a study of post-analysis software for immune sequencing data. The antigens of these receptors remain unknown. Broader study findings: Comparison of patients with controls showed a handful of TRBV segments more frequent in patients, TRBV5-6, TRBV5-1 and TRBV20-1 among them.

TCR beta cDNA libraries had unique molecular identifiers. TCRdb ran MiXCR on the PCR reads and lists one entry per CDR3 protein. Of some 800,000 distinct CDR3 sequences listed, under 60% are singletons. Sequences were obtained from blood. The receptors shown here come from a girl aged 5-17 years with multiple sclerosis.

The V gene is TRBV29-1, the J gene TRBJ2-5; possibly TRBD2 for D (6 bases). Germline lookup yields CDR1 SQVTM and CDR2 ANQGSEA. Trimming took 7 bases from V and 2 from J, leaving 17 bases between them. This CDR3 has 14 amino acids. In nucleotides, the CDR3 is TGCAGCGCTCGACCGGGGGTACGACAAGAGACCCAGTACTTC. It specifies CSARPGVRQETQYF. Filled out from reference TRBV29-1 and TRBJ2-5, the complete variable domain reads SAVISQKPSRDICQRGTSLTIQCQVDSQVTMMFWYRQQPGQSLTLIATANQGSEATYESGFVIDKFPISRPNLTFSTLTVSNMSPEDSSIYLCSARPGVRQETQYFGPGTRLLVL.

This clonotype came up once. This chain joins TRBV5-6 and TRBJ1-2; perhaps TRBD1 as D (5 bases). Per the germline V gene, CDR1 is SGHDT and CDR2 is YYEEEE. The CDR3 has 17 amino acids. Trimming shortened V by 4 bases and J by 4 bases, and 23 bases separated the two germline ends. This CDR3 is CASSRIRDPRVGYGYTF. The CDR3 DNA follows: TGTGCCAGCAGCCGAATCCGGGACCCAAGAGTTGGCTATGGCTACACCTTC.

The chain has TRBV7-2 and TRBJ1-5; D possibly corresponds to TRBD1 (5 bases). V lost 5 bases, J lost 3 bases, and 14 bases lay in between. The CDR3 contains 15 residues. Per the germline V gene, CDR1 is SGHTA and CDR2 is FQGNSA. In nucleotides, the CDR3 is TGTGCCAGCAGCCGCAAGGGGCAAGACAATCAGCCCCAGCATTTT. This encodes CASSRKGQDNQPQHF.

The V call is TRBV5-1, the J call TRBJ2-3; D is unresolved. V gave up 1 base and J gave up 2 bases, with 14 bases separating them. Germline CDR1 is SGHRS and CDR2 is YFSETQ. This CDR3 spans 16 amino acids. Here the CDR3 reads CASSLFAPQATDTQYF. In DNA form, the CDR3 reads TGCGCCAGCAGCTTGTTTGCCCCCCAGGCCACAGATACGCAGTATTTT.

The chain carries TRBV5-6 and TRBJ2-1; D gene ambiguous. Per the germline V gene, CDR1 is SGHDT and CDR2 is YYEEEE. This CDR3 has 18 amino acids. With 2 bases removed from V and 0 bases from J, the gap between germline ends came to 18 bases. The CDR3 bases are TGTGCCAGCAGCTTAGTCCAGTCGGGTTTCCCCTCCTACAATGAGCAGTTCTTC. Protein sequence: CASSLVQSGFPSYNEQFF.

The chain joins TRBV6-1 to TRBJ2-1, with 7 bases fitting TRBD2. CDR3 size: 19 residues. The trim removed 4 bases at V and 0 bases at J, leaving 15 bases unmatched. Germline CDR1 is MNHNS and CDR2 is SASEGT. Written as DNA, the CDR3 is TGTGCCAGCAGTGGGTCGGGAAAGGCTAGCGGAAGCTCCTACAATGAGCAGTTCTTC. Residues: CASSGSGKASGSSYNEQFF.

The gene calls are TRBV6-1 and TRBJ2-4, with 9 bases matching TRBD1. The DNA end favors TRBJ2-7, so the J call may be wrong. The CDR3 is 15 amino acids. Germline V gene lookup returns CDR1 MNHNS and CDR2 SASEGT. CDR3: CASSEETGGTYEQYF. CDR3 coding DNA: TGTGCCAGCAGTGAAGAAACAGGGGGCACCTACGAGCAGTACTTC.

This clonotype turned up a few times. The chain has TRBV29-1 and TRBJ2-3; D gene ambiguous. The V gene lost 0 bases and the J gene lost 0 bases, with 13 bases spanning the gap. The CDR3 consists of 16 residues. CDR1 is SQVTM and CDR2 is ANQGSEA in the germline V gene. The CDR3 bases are TGCAGCGTTGAAGACCCGACTCGGCCTAGCACAGATACGCAGTATTTT. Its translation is CSVEDPTRPSTDTQYF.

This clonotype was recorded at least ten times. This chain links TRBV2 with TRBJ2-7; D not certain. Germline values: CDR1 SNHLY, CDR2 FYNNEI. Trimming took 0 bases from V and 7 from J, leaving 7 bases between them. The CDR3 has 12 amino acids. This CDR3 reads CASSEAGWEQYF. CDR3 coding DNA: TGTGCCAGCAGTGAAGCGGGGTGGGAGCAGTACTTC.

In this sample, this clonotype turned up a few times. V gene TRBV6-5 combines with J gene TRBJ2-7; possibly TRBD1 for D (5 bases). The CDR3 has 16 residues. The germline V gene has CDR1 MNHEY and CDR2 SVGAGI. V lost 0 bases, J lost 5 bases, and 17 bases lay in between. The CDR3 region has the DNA TGTGCCAGCAGTTACTCGCCGCAGGGCCTTCGCGACGAGCAGTACTTC. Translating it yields CASSYSPQGLRDEQYF.

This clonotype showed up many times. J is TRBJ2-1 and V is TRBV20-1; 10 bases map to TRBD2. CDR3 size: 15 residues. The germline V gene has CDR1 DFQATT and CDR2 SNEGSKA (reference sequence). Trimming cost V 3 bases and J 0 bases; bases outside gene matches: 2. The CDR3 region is CSASSGRSSYNEQFF. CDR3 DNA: TGCAGTGCTAGTAGCGGGAGGAGCTCCTACAATGAGCAGTTCTTC.

Here the CDR3 DNA reads TGCAGTGCCGAGAGACAGGGGGCAGCTAAGTCCCTCAATGAGCAGTTCTTC. Protein product: CSAERQGAAKSLNEQFF. The rearrangement joins TRBV20-1 to TRBJ2-1, with 10 positions matching TRBD1. The V gene's germline CDR1 is DFQATT and CDR2 SNEGSKA (reference sequence). V was pared by 6 bases and J by 6 bases, with 17 bases of the junction left unmatched. The CDR3 sequence is 17 residues long.

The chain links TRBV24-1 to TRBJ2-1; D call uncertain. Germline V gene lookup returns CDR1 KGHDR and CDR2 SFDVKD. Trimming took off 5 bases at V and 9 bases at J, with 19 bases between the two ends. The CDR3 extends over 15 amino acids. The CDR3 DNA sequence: TGTGCCACCAGTGCCCCGGCGCTAAAGGGTGGTGAGCAGTTCTTC. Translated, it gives CATSAPALKGGEQFF.

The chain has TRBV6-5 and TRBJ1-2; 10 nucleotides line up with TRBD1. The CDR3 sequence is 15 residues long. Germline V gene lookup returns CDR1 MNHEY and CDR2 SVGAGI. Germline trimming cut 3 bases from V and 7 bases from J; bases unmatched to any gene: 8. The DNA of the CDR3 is TGTGCCAGCAGTTATCAGGGGACAGGGGTTATTGGCTACACCTTC. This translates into CASSYQGTGVIGYTF.

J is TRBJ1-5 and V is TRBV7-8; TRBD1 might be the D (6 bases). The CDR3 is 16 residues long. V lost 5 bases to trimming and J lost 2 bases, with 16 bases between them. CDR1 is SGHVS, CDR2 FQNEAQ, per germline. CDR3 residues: CASSDLNRVGNQPQHF. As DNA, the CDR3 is TGTGCCAGCAGCGACCTTAACAGGGTTGGCAATCAGCCCCAGCATTTT.

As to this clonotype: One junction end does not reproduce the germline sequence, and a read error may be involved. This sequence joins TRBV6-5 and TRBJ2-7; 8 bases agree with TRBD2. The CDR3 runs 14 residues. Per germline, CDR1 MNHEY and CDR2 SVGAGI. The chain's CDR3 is CASSYSGGSYEQYF. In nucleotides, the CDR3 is TGCGCCAGCAGTTACAGCGGGGGATCCTACGAGCAGTACTTC.

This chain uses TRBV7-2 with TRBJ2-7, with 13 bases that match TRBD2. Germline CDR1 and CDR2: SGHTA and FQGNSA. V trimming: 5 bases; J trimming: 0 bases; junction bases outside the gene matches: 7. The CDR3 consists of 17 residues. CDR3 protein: CASSVGLAGDTSYEQYF. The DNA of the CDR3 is TGTGCCAGCAGCGTAGGACTAGCGGGAGATACCTCCTACGAGCAGTACTTC.

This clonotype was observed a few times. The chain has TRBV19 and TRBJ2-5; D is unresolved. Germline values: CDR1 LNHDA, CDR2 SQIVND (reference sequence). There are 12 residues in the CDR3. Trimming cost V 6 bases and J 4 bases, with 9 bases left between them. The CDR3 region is CASSRLGETQYF. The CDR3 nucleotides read TGTGCCAGTAGCCGGCTAGGAGAGACCCAGTACTTC.

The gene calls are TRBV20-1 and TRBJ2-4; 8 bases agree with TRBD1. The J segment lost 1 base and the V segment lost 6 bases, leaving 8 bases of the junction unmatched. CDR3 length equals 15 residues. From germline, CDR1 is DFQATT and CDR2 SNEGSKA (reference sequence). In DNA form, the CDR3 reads TGCAGTGCCCACCAGGGGGCGTCTGCCAAAAACATTCAGTACTTC. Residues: CSAHQGASAKNIQYF.

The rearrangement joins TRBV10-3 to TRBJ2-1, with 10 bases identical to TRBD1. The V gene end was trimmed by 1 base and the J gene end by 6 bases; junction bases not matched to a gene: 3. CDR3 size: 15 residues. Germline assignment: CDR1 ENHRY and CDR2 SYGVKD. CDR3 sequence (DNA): TGTGCCATCAGTGAGTTCGACAGGGGGCCCAATGAGCAGTTCTTC. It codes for CAISEFDRGPNEQFF.

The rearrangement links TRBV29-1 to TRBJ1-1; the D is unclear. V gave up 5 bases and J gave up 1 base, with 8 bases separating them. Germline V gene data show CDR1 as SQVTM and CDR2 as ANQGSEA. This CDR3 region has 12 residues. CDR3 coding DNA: TGCAGCGTTCTGACGGAGAACACTGAAGCTTTCTTT. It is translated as CSVLTENTEAFF.

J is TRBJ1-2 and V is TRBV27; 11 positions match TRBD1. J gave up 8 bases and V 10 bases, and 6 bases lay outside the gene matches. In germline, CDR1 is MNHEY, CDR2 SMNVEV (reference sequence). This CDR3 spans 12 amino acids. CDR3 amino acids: CATRTGGDGYTF. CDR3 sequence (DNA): TGTGCCACCCGGACAGGGGGCGACGGCTACACCTTC.

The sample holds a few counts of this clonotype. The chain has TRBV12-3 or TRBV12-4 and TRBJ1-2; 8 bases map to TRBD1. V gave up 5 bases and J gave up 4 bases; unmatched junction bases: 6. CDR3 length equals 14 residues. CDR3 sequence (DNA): TGTGCCAGCAGTCCGACAGGGGATGGCTATGGCTACACCTTC. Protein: CASSPTGDGYGYTF.

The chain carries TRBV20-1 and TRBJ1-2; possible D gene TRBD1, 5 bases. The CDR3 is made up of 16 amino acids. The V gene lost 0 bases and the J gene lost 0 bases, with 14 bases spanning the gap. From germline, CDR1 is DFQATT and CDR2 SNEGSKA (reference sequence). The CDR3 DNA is TGCAGTGCTAGAGATCCGGCGCAGGGAGCTAACTATGGCTACACCTTC. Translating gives CSARDPAQGANYGYTF.

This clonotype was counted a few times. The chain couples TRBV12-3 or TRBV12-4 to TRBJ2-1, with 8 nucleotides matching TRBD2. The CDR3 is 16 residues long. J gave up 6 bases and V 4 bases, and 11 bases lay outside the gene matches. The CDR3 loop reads CASSSAAGGTINEQFF. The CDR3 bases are TGTGCCAGCAGTTCGGCGGCGGGAGGTACGATCAATGAGCAGTTCTTC.

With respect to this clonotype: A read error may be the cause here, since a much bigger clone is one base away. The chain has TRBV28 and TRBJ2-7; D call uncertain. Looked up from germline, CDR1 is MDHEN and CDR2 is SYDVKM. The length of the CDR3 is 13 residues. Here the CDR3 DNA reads TGTGCCAGCTCGAGCCCGTCGTGGTACGAGCGGTACTTC. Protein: CASSSPSWYERYF.

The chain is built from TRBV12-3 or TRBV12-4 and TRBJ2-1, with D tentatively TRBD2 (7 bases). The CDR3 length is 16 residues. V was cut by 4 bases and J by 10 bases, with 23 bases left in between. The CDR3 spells CASSSSPGHTAGEQFF. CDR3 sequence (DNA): TGTGCCAGCAGTTCTTCTCCGGGACATACAGCGGGGGAGCAGTTCTTC.